This TCR beta chain comes out of a study of T cell responses to AZD1222 COVID-19 vaccine. Study results and caveats: Clonal diversity was possibly underestimated, and the donors were mostly white British, with more females. At baseline, just a handful of AZD1222 recipients tested seropositive. Spike-specific TCR repertoires showed rising breadth and depth after two AZD1222 doses. Variant regions that are unmutated are reportedly the target of nearly half of spike-specific TCRs.

This clone was recorded once. Its antigen remains unidentified. Germline V lookup: CDR1 SGHRS, CDR2 YFSETQ. The CDR3 has 14 amino acids. The J segment lost 5 bases and the V segment lost 4 bases, leaving 7 bases of the junction unmatched. Generated by immunoSEQ multiplex PCR, the TCRdb table keeps only in-frame clones and is missing some. Among 160,000 or so clones listed, 92% were seen once. J is TRBJ2-7 and V is TRBV5-1; 9 bases match TRBD1. This receptor was taken from an adult in good health. This specimen consisted of peripheral blood, obtained on day 0 of MenACWY control vaccination. The CDR3 DNA sequence: TGCGCCAGCAGCGGGTGGGACAGGGCAGACGAGCAGTACTTC. Translation: CASSGWDRADEQYF. Using reference TRBV5-1 and TRBJ2-7 for the parts outside the CDR3, the full variable domain is KAGVTQTPRYLIKTRGQQVTLSCSPISGHRSVSWYQQTPGQGLQFLFEYFSETQRNKGNFPGRFSGRQFSNSRSEMNVSTLELGDSALYLCASSGWDRADEQYFGPGTRLTVT.